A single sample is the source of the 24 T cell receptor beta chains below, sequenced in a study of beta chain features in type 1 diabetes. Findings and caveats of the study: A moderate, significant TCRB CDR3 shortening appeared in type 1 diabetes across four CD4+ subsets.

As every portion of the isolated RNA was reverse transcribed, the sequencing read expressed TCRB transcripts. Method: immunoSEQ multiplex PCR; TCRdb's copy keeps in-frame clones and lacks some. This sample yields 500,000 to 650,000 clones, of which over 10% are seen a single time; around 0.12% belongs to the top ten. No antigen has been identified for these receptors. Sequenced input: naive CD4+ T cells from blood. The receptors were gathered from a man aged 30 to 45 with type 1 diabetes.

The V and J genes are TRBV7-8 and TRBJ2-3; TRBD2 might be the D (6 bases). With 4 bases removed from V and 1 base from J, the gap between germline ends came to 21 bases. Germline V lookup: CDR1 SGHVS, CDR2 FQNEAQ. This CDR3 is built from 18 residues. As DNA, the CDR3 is TGTGCCAGCAGCTCATCGGGGGACGGTATCCCTTGCACAGATACGCAGTATTTT. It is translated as CASSSSGDGIPCTDTQYF.

The CDR3, as DNA: TGTGCCAGCAGCCTAACCCAAGGGGCCAGGACCGGGGAGCTGTTTTTT. It specifies CASSLTQGARTGELFF. The chain employs TRBV9 and TRBJ2-2; possibly TRBD1 for D (5 bases). Trimming took off 4 bases at V and 5 bases at J, with 18 bases between the two ends. Germline values: CDR1 SGDLS, CDR2 YYNGEE. The CDR3 has 16 amino acids.

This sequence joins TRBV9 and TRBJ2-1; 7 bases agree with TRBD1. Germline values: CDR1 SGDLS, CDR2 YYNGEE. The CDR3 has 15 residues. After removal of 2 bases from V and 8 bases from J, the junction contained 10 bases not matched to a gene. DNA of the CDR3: TGTGCCAGCAGCGTCGACCCGACAGGGCGCGATGAGCAGTTCTTC. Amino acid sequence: CASSVDPTGRDEQFF.

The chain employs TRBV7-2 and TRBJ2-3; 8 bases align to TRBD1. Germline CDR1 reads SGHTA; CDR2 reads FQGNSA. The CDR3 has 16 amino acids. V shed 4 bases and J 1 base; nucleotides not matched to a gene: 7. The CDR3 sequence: CASSSQQGGGTDTQYF. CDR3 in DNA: TGTGCCAGCAGCTCCCAACAGGGGGGAGGCACAGATACGCAGTATTTT.

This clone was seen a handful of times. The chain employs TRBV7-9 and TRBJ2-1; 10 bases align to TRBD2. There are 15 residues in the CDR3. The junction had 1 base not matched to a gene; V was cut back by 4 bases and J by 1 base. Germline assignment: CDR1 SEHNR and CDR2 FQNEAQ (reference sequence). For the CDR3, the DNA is TGTGCCAGCAGCTCACTAGCGGGGTCCTACAATGAGCAGTTCTTC. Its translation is CASSSLAGSYNEQFF.

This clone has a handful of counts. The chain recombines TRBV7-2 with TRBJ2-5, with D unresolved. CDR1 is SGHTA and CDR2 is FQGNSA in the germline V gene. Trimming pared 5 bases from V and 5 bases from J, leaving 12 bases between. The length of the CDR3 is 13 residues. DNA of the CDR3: TGTGCCAGCAGCGCCCTGAGGTGGGAGACCCAGTACTTC. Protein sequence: CASSALRWETQYF.

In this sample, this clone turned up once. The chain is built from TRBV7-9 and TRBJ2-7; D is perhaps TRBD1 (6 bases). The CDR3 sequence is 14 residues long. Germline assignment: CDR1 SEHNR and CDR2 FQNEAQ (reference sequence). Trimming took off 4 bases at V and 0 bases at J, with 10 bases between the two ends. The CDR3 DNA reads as TGTGCCAGCAGCTCGACAGGCTTCTCCTACGAGCAGTACTTC. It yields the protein CASSSTGFSYEQYF.

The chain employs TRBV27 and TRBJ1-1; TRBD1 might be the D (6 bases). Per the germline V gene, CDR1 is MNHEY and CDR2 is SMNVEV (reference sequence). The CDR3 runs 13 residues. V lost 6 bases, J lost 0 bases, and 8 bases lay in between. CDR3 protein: CASRGHVNTEAFF. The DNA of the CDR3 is TGTGCCAGCAGGGGACACGTGAACACTGAAGCTTTCTTT.

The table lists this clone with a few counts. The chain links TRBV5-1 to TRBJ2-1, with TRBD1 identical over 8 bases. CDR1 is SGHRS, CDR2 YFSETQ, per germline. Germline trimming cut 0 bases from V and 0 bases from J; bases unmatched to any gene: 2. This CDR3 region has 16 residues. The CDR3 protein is CASSLGDRSSYNEQFF. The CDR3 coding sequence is TGCGCCAGCAGCTTGGGGGACAGGAGCTCCTACAATGAGCAGTTCTTC.

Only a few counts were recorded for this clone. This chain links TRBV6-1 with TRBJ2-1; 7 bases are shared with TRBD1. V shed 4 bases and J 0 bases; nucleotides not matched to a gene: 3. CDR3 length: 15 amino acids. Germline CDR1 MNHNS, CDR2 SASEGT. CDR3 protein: CASSVGQISYNEQFF. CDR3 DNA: TGTGCCAGCAGTGTGGGACAGATCTCCTACAATGAGCAGTTCTTC.

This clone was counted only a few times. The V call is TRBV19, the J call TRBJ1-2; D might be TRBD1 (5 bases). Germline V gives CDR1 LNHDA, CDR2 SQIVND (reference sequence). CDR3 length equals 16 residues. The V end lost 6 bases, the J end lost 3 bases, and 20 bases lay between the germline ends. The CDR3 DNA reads TGTGCCAGTAGCCCACGACCTGGGGGGATGCACTATGGCTACACCTTC. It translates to CASSPRPGGMHYGYTF.

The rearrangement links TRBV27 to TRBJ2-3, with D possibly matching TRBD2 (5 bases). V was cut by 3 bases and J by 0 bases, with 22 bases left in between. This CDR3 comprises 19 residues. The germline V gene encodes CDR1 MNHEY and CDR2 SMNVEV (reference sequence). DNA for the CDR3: TGTGCCAGCAGTTTTAGGGCTTTAGGGAGCTTTCTGAGCACAGATACGCAGTATTTT. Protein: CASSFRALGSFLSTDTQYF.

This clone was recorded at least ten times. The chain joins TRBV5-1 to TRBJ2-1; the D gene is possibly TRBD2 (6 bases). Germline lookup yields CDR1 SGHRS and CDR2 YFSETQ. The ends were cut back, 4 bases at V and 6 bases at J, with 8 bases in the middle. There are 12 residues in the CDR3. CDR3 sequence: CASSAGFNEQFF. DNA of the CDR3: TGCGCCAGCAGCGCGGGGTTCAATGAGCAGTTCTTC.

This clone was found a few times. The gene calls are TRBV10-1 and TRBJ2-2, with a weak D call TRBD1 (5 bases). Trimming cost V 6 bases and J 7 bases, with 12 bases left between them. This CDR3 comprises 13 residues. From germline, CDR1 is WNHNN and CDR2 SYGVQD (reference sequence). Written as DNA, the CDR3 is TGCGCCAGCAGCGACACAGGATTCGGGGAGCTGTTTTTT. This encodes CASSDTGFGELFF.

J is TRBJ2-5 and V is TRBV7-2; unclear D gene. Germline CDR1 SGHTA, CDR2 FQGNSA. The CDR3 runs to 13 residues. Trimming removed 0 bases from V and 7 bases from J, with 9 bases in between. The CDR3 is CASSLAAHGTQYF. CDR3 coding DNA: TGTGCCAGCAGCTTAGCGGCTCACGGGACCCAGTACTTC.

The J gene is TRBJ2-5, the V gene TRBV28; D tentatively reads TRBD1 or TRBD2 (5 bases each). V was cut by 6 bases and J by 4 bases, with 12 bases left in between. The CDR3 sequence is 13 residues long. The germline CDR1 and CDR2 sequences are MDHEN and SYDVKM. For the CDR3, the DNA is TGTGCCAGCAGAACCGGGGCCTTAGAGACCCAGTACTTC. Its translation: CASRTGALETQYF.

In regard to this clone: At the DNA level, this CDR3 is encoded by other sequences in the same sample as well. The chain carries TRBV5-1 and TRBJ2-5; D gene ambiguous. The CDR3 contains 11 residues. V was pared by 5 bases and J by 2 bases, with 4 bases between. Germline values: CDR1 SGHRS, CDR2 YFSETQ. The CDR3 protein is CASSRQETQYF. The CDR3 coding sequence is TGCGCCAGCAGTCGTCAAGAGACCCAGTACTTC.

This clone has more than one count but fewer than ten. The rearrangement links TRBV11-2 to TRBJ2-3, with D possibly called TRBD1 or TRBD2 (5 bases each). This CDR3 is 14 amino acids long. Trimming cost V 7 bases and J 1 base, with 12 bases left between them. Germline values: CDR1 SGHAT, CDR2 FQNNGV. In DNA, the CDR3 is TGTGCCAGCACCGATGGGGGAGGCACAGATACGCAGTATTTT. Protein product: CASTDGGGTDTQYF.

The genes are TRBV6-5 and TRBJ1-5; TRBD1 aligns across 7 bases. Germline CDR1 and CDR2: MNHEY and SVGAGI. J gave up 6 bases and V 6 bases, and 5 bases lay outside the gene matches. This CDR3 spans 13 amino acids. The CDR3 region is CASSLDRVQPQHF. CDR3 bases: TGTGCCAGCAGCCTTGACAGGGTTCAGCCCCAGCATTTT.

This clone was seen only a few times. The CDR3 DNA follows: TGTGCCCCCAAGGGGAATGGCTACACCTTC. Protein: CAPKGNGYTF. The chain is built from TRBV9 and TRBJ1-2, with D possibly TRBD1 on 5 matching bases. The CDR3 covers 10 residues. The germline CDR1 and CDR2 sequences are SGDLS and YYNGEE. Trimming shortened V by 10 bases and J by 6 bases, and 10 bases separated the two germline ends.

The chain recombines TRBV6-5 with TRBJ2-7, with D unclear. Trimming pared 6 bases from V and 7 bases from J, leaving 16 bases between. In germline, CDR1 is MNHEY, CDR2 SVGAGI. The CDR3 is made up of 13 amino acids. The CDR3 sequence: CASSVTRASEQYF. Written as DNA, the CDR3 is TGTGCCAGCAGCGTTACCCGGGCCTCAGAGCAGTACTTC.

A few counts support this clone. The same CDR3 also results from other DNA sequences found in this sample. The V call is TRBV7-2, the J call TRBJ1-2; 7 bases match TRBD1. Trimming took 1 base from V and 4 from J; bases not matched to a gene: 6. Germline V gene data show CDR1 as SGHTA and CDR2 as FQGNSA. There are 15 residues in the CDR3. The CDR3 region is CASSLGDREGYGYTF. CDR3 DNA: TGTGCCAGCAGCTTAGGCGACAGGGAAGGCTATGGCTACACCTTC.

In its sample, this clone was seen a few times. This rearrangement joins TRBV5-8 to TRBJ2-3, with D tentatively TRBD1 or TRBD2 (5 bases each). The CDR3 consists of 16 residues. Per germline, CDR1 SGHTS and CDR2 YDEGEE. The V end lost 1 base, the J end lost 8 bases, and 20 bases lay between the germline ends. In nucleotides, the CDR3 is TGTGCCAGCAGCTTGTTCCCGGGACCCCAAAGCCCTACGCAGTATTTT. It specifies CASSLFPGPQSPTQYF.

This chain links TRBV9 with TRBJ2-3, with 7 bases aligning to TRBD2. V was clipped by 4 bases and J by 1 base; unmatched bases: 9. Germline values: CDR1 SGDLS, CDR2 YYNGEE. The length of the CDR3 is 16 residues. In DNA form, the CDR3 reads TGTGCCAGCAGCCCCAGCCAGCGGGGTCGCACAGATACGCAGTATTTT. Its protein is CASSPSQRGRTDTQYF.